This T cell receptor beta chain emerged from a study of cytomegalovirus exposure and HLA in healthy donors. Primers for the PCR totalled 60 Vbeta and 13 Jbeta. TCRdb's table, derived via immunoSEQ multiplex PCR, lists solely in-frame clones and lacks some. The sample includes approximately 150,000 clones, 85% of them seen just once. Germline V gene sequence: CDR1 GTSNPN, CDR2 SVGIG (reference sequence). The CDR3 sequence is 14 residues long. Trimming took off 0 bases at V and 4 bases at J, with 10 bases between the two ends. This receptor was obtained from a man aged 25 to 45 in good health and CMV-seropositive. This chain links TRBV30 with TRBJ1-3, with a possible D match to TRBD1 (6 bases). The sequencing sample was made of PBMCs. The CDR3 coding sequence is TGTGCCTGGAGTGTAAGGGGGAACGGAAACACCATATATTTT. This encodes CAWSVRGNGNTIYF.